These T cell receptor beta chains were read from a single sample in a study of cytomegalovirus exposure and HLA in healthy donors. Only in-frame clones appear in the TCRdb table, and some are missing; sequencing was by immunoSEQ multiplex PCR. The sample carries approximately 200,000 clones, roughly four fifths recorded once. The sequenced material came from PBMCs. The receptor set was obtained from a woman under 30 in good health and CMV-seropositive. CDR3s include the opening cysteine and the closing phenylalanine or tryptophan. The order of the fields is V gene, D gene, clone size, J gene, CDR3 length, CDR3 DNA, CDR3 protein. A D gene is named only where the DNA matches it firmly. The size of a clone is reported for some rows only, either as once, few or many, or as a class for expanded clones.

>TRBV27|-|-|TRBJ2-6|17
TGTGCCAGCAGGCCCCCCCTTAGAAGCTCTGGGGCCAACGTCCTGACTTTC
CASRPPLRSSGANVLTF
>TRBV28|-|-|TRBJ2-6|18
TGTGCCAGCAGTTCTTCCGACAGGTACAGCTCTGGGGCCAACGTCCTGACTTTC
CASSSSDRYSSGANVLTF
>TRBV4-1|-|-|TRBJ1-6|17
TGCGCCAGCAGCCAAGAGGGGTACGGGAATGGTAATTCACCCCTCCACTTT
CASSQEGYGNGNSPLHF
>TRBV6-5|TRBD2|once|TRBJ2-5|13
TGTGCCAGCAGTTCCCAGCGGGGGGCTACCCAGTACTTC
CASSSQRGATQYF
>TRBV14|TRBD1|-|TRBJ1-3|16
TGTGCCAGCAGCCCTCGGAGGGGGCTGAGGGGAAACACCATATATTTT
CASSPRRGLRGNTIYF
>TRBV6-5|-|-|TRBJ1-1|12
TGTGCCAGCAGCAGAGGGGGCACTGAAGCTTTCTTT
CASSRGGTEAFF
>TRBV7-9|-|-|TRBJ1-1|12
TGTGCCAGCAGCCCAGGTCCCACTGAAGCTTTCTTT
CASSPGPTEAFF
>TRBV25-1|-|-|TRBJ2-5|17
TGTGCCAGCAGTGAATTAGGGGGACCAAAGACCCAAGAGACCCAGTACTTC
CASSELGGPKTQETQYF
>TRBV10-3|-|-|TRBJ2-7|18
TGTGCCATCAGTGAGCCCACTACACGATTGCGGCAACCCTACGAGCAGTACTTC
CAISEPTTRLRQPYEQYF
>TRBV9|TRBD2|-|TRBJ2-1|18
TGTGCCAGCAGCCACCCCCGGGGGACTAGCGGGGGTAACAATGAGCAGTTCTTC
CASSHPRGTSGGNNEQFF
>TRBV14|TRBD1|-|TRBJ2-7|15
TGTGCCAGCAGCCCTCCGGGACAGGGGTGCCTCGAGCAGTACTTC
CASSPPGQGCLEQYF
>TRBV9|TRBD1|-|TRBJ1-2|16
TGTGCCAGCAGCGCATTTCTGGGGACAGGGAGTAAGGGCTACACCTTC
CASSAFLGTGSKGYTF
>TRBV5-1|-|-|TRBJ2-2|14
TGCGCCAGCAGCTTGGGACGGGAGACCGGGGAGCTGTTTTTT
CASSLGRETGELFF
>TRBV6-1|-|-|TRBJ1-5|12
TGTGCCAGCAGTGAGGCACATCAGCCCCAGCATTTT
CASSEAHQPQHF
>TRBV9|TRBD2|-|TRBJ2-7|14
TGTGCCAGCAGCGTCGAGCGGGGGGGCAGCGAGCAGTACTTC
CASSVERGGSEQYF
>TRBV7-2|-|few|TRBJ2-1|15
TGTGCCAGCAGCTCTGATCGCGGGTCCTACAATGAGCAGTTCTTC
CASSSDRGSYNEQFF
>TRBV19|-|-|TRBJ1-2|15
TGTGCCAGTAGTATAGACGACACAGTTCCCTATGGCTACACCTTC
CASSIDDTVPYGYTF
>TRBV30|TRBD2|-|TRBJ2-3|16
TGTGCCTGGAGTGTAGGAAGCGGGGGAAACTTAGATACGCAGTATTTT
CAWSVGSGGNLDTQYF
>TRBV7-9|-|-|TRBJ2-7|13
TGTGCCAGCAGCCCGTACACTAGTTCCGAGCAGTACTTC
CASSPYTSSEQYF
>TRBV5-1|TRBD1|-|TRBJ2-3|14
TGCGCCAGTGGGACAGGGAAAATCGATGATACGCAGTATTTT
CASGTGKIDDTQYF
>TRBV10-2|TRBD1|once|TRBJ1-6|15
TGCGCCAGTAGAAAAGGGGGCGAAGATAATTCACCCCTCCACTTT
CASRKGGEDNSPLHF
>TRBV30|TRBD1|-|TRBJ2-7|15
TGTGCCTGGAGTGTAGGTCAGGGGGTATTCTACGAGCAGTACTTC
CAWSVGQGVFYEQYF
>TRBV10-2|-|-|TRBJ2-3|13
TGCGCCACCCGGGCGCAGGGAACAGATACGCAGTATTTT
CATRAQGTDTQYF
>TRBV27|-|-|TRBJ1-1|11
TGTGCCACCTACTCAGGGTCTGAAGCTTTCTTT
CATYSGSEAFF
>TRBV6-7|TRBD1|-|TRBJ1-2|19
TGTGCCAGCAGCCGACCGCCTTCCTCGGGGGGACAGGTCATCTATGGCTACACCTTC
CASSRPPSSGGQVIYGYTF
>TRBV7-9|TRBD2|-|TRBJ2-5|17
TGTGCCAGCAGGCAAACTGGGACTAGCGGGGCCCAAGAGACCCAGTACTTC
CASRQTGTSGAQETQYF
>TRBV30|TRBD1|-|TRBJ1-2|13
TGTGCCTGGAGTGTACAGGGGTACTATGGCTACACCTTC
CAWSVQGYYGYTF
>TRBV28|TRBD1|once|TRBJ1-6|15
TGTGCCAGCAGCCACGACAGGGGAGACTCTTCACCCCTCCACTTT
CASSHDRGDSSPLHF
>TRBV6-6|-|-|TRBJ2-3|14
TGTGCCAGCACCCGGGGGGCCGGCTTGGATACGCAGTATTTT
CASTRGAGLDTQYF
>TRBV4-1|TRBD1|once|TRBJ1-1|16
TGCGCCAGCAGCCAAGAGGGTACGGGGACAGGAACTGAAGCTTTCTTT
CASSQEGTGTGTEAFF
>TRBV2|TRBD1|-|TRBJ2-1|14
TGTGCCAGCAGTGGACAGGGTACCCCCAATGAGCAGTTCTTC
CASSGQGTPNEQFF
>TRBV6-5|TRBD1|once|TRBJ1-2|14
TGTGCCAGCAGTTCCTGGGACAGGGAGGGGGGCTACACCTTC
CASSSWDREGGYTF
>TRBV11-2|TRBD1|-|TRBJ2-1|17
TGTGCCAGCAGCTCATGGGGAAGGGGGCTACCCAACAATGAGCAGTTCTTC
CASSSWGRGLPNNEQFF
>TRBV2|-|-|TRBJ1-5|16
TGTGCCAGCAAGGCCTCCGGGGGGGGGCACAATCAGCCCCAGCATTTT
CASKASGGGHNQPQHF
>TRBV10-2|TRBD2|-|TRBJ2-2|15
TGCGCCAGCAGTCTAAGCGGGGGGACCGCCGGGGAGCTGTTTTTT
CASSLSGGTAGELFF
>TRBV7-3|-|-|TRBJ1-1|14
TGTGCCAGCAGCTCTAGGGGTTACGGGACTGAAGCTTTCTTT
CASSSRGYGTEAFF
>TRBV28|-|-|TRBJ2-1|13
TGTGCTCATGGGGGGGCGTCCTACAATGAGCAGTTCTTC
CAHGGASYNEQFF
>TRBV9|-|-|TRBJ2-5|14
TGTGCCAGCAGCCTAGACCCAGCGGAGGAGACCCAGTACTTC
CASSLDPAEETQYF
>TRBV19|TRBD1|-|TRBJ2-6|15
TGTGCCAGTAAGGGGACAGGGAGGGGGGCCAACGTCCTGACTTTC
CASKGTGRGANVLTF
>TRBV6-6|-|-|TRBJ2-2|16
TGTGCCAGCAGTTACTTGGGGGCCAGGCAATCCGGGGAGCTGTTTTTT
CASSYLGARQSGELFF
>TRBV4-1|-|-|TRBJ2-2|14
TGCGCCAGCAGCCCCAGACTAGTTGTCGGGGAGCTGTTTTTT
CASSPRLVVGELFF
>TRBV9|-|-|TRBJ2-2|17
TGTGCCAGCAGCGTAGGCGGGGCCGGCACGAACACCGGGGAGCTGTTTTTT
CASSVGGAGTNTGELFF
>TRBV6-1|TRBD1|-|TRBJ1-2|14
TGTGCCAGCAGTGGCGGACAGGGAACGGTTGGCTACACCTTC
CASSGGQGTVGYTF
>TRBV18|-|-|TRBJ1-2|13
TGTGCCAGCTCACCACGGACACCAGGCGGCTACACCTTC
CASSPRTPGGYTF
>TRBV10-1|-|-|TRBJ2-3|13
TGCGCCAGCAGTGAGCATAGCACAGATACGCAGTATTTT
CASSEHSTDTQYF
>TRBV6-6|TRBD1|-|TRBJ1-6|15
TGTGCCAGCAGTTACTCTGGACAGGGAACTTCACCCCTCCACTTT
CASSYSGQGTSPLHF
>TRBV6-1|TRBD2|-|TRBJ2-3|19
TGTGCCAGCAGTGAATTTTGGCTTAGCGGGGGGGTCGGCACAGATACGCAGTATTTT
CASSEFWLSGGVGTDTQYF
>TRBV6-6|-|-|TRBJ1-2|11
TGTGCCAGCGGGGCCTACTATGGCTACACCTTC
CASGAYYGYTF
>TRBV6-5|-|-|TRBJ1-5|14
TGTGCCAGCAGTGAATCACACAGGGTCCAGCCCCAGCATTTT
CASSESHRVQPQHF
>TRBV5-5|-|-|TRBJ1-6|16
TGTGCCAGCAGCGATTCACAGGGTTCCTATAATTCACCCCTCCACTTT
CASSDSQGSYNSPLHF
>TRBV2|TRBD1|-|TRBJ1-2|13
TGTGCCAGCAGTGGACAGGGACTCCCCGGCTACACCTTC
CASSGQGLPGYTF
>TRBV19|-|-|TRBJ2-2|14
TGTGCCAGTATTCCGGGTACCAGCACCGGGGAGCTGTTTTTT
CASIPGTSTGELFF
>TRBV11-3|-|-|TRBJ2-3|12
TGTGCCAGCAGCTTAGAGCGGAATACGCAGTATTTT
CASSLERNTQYF
>TRBV30|-|once|TRBJ2-5|14
TGTGCCTGGAGTGTAACCCTAGCCCAAGAGACCCAGTACTTC
CAWSVTLAQETQYF
>TRBV19|-|-|TRBJ2-1|14
TGTGCCAGTACCCCAGGGGGGACCCACAATGAGCAGTTCTTC
CASTPGGTHNEQFF
>TRBV7-2|TRBD1|once|TRBJ1-5|16
TGTGCCAGCAGCTTCCAAGACAGGGGGAGCAATCAGCCCCAGCATTTT
CASSFQDRGSNQPQHF
>TRBV7-9|-|-|TRBJ2-3|16
TGTGCCAGCAGCCCCCCACTAGGACCTTGGACAGATACGCAGTATTTT
CASSPPLGPWTDTQYF
>TRBV28|TRBD1|-|TRBJ2-7|16
TGTGCCAGCAGTCTAGGGGACAGGGGGCTTTCCTACGAGCAGTACTTC
CASSLGDRGLSYEQYF
>TRBV7-6|-|-|TRBJ1-1|15
TGTGCCAGCAGCTACCAAGCTTCGAGGAACACTGAAGCTTTCTTT
CASSYQASRNTEAFF
>TRBV28|TRBD1|-|TRBJ1-2|14
TGTGCCAGCAGATCTCCGGGACAGGCTTATGGCTACACCTTC
CASRSPGQAYGYTF